This entry concerns a single TCR beta chain. Its antigen is currently not known. No much larger clonotype is one base removed from it; base qualities were not supplied. These data originate in a study of tumor and adjacent non-tumor tissue in lung cancer (dated by TCRdb to 2017 to 2018). Background for the entire study: Of the cohort, around eleven patients had adenocarcinoma, 2 had squamous cell carcinoma and 1 had small cell lung cancer. Ages among the approximately 15 patients ranged from about 31 to 85 years, there were approximately 10 men and 5 women, and disease was at TNM stage I to III. Bulk TCRbeta repertoires were compared between lung tumor tissue and matched distant non-tumor lung tissue obtained from 15 or so lung cancer patients. For each patient, one tumor sample and one normal lung sample were taken, giving thirty paired specimens that underwent TCRbeta CDR3 sequencing. Sequencing produced more than 100,000,000 productive TCRbeta reads in total, an average of about 4.5 million reads per sample.

RNA was isolated from bulk unsorted tissue, and RNA quality was assessed with a NanoDrop ND-1000 and an Agilent 2100. For the normal lung samples, distant non-tumor tissue was collected more than 3 cm away from the tumor edge. All donors had newly diagnosed lung cancer, had not received prior chemotherapy, and were admitted for thoracic surgery in China between August and November 2014. Patients who had received previous radiotherapy or chemotherapy, or who had another concurrent cancer, were excluded from the study. Surgical tissue pieces of roughly 1-2 cm3 were preserved in RNAlater solution and stored at -80 °C until use. Study-level results and caveats: Tumor tissue showed significantly greater TCR diversity (inverse Simpson) than normal lung tissue (roughly 430 vs 170, P = 0.0075, Mann-Whitney U test). Because peripheral blood was not sequenced, the blood TCRbeta repertoires of the lung cancer patients in the study went unexamined. The top 100 clones accounted for a significantly larger cumulative portion of the repertoire in normal lung than in tumor tissue. Neither the sequencing platform nor unique molecular identifiers are mentioned in the methods. With only around 15 patients in the cohort, the authors noted that larger samples and more detailed clinical data are needed. TCR diversity was significantly higher in younger patients, and greater tumor TCR diversity was associated with shorter overall survival and shorter disease-free survival.

Library method: multiplex PCR. Sequencing used an Illumina HiSeq 2500. Following protocols modified from ARM-PCR, the researchers constructed TCRbeta libraries through three rounds of nested PCR with primers (Table S4). Before sequencing, PCR products of 200-500 bp were excised from the gel and purified with the QIAquick gel extraction kit. On the study's bioinformatics: Trimmomatic was used to clean the reads, FLASH merged the cleaned reads into complete CDR3 sequences, and MiTCR assigned the sequences to V(D)J germline segments. Clonal diversity was calculated as the inverse Simpson's index using VDJtools. A read counted as productive if the sequence was in-frame and lacked a premature stop codon. TCRdb took the public reads, trimmed them with fastp at Q25, ran MiXCR for clone calling and kept in-frame beta chains. Here each entry gathers all rows of one CDR3 protein and keeps the most common genes and DNA. The V and J calls, along with clone size, are taken from TCRdb and not from the paper's own processing. Counted in this sample were more than 55,000 distinct CDR3 sequences; 76% of them appeared once. Clones ranked in the top ten supply 40% to 55% of the sample.

The V end loses 4 bases and the J end loses 0 bases, and a stretch of 7 bases separates them. The cysteine opens and the phenylalanine closes a CDR3 of 14 amino acids. The read is trimmed to its CDR3 DNA, 42 bases read in frame from base 1. Sequences SQVTM (CDR1) and ANQGSEA (CDR2) are obtained from the germline V gene. This clonotype was obtained from a man aged 60 to 75 with non-small cell lung cancer. In this chain, TRBV29-1 is recombined with TRBJ2-6; TRBD1 is possibly the D segment (5 matching bases). Sequenced sample: distant non-tumor lung tissue. The DNA sequence is given as TGCAGCGTTGGGGGCAGCTCTGGGGCCAACGTCCTGACTTTC. It codes for CSVGGSSGANVLTF.